The rows below give T cell receptor beta chains drawn from one sample of a study of shared clonotypes between healthy human individuals. The repertoire was sequenced with immunoSEQ multiplex PCR; TCRdb's copy has only in-frame clones and lacks some. Here the sample spans about 320,000 clones, around 90% being singletons. Sequencing was done on a sample of memory CD8+ T cells sorted from blood. The receptor source for this set is a man aged 18 to 29 in good health. Each CDR3 is given with its conserved first and last residue. A D gene is named only where the DNA matches it firmly. The size of a clone is reported for some rows only, either as once, few or many, or as a class for expanded clones.

- TRBJ1-6 TRBV7-8 - TGTGCCAGCAGCTTATTAGGGGGGCCTTATTCACCCCTCCACTTT CASSLLGGPYSPLHF
- TRBJ2-7 TRBV7-9 - TGTGCCAGCAGCTTAGCCTCCGGGAGTAGCTCCTACGAGCAGTACTTC CASSLASGSSSYEQYF
- TRBJ2-5 TRBV7-9 - TGTGCCAGCAGCTTGGAGTCGGGGACCCAGTACTTC CASSLESGTQYF
- TRBJ2-7 TRBV27 TRBD1 TGTGCCAGCAGTTTATCTCGACAGGGGTCCTACGAGCAGTACTTC CASSLSRQGSYEQYF
- TRBJ2-7 TRBV4-1 TRBD1 TGCGCCAGCAGCCAAGTAAACACCGGGACAGGGGTCTACGAGCAGTACTTC CASSQVNTGTGVYEQYF
- TRBJ2-7 TRBV27 - TGTGCCAGCAGTTTACTTCCGGGGGACGAGCAGTACTTC CASSLLPGDEQYF
- TRBJ2-7 TRBV7-9 - TGTGCCAGCAGCCCTCCACCCATATCTGACGAGCAGTACTTC CASSPPPISDEQYF
few TRBJ2-1 TRBV27 - TGTGCCAGCAGCCATAGCGGTCAGAGCTCCTACAATGAGCAGTTCTTC CASSHSGQSSYNEQFF
once TRBJ1-1 TRBV27 - TGTGCCAGCAGTCCCGGGACAAGGAACACTGAAGCTTTCTTT CASSPGTRNTEAFF
- TRBJ2-6 TRBV4-3 - TGCGCCAGCAGCCAAGATTGGGTCTCGGGTGGGGCCAACGTCCTGACTTTC CASSQDWVSGGANVLTF
- TRBJ1-1 TRBV4-1 TRBD1 TGCGCCAGCAGCCACCGGACAGGGGGCAACACTGAAGCTTTCTTT CASSHRTGGNTEAFF
- TRBJ2-2 TRBV29-1 - TGCAGCGTTGAGGAGAACACCGGGGAGCTGTTTTTT CSVEENTGELFF
- TRBJ1-1 TRBV4-1 - TGCGCCAGCAGCCAGTGGCAGGGGATGGTGGGGACTGAAGCTTTCTTT CASSQWQGMVGTEAFF
- TRBJ1-1 TRBV2 TRBD1 TGTGCCAGCAATTGGGACAGGGGTTATGAAGCTTTCTTT CASNWDRGYEAFF
- TRBJ2-7 TRBV27 TRBD2 TGTGCCAGCAGCCCTCTAGCGGGAGCACTCTCCTACGAGCAGTACTTC CASSPLAGALSYEQYF
once TRBJ1-1 TRBV7-3 - TGTGCCAGCAGCGACACACCTAACACTGAAGCTTTCTTT CASSDTPNTEAFF
- TRBJ2-1 TRBV5-1 TRBD2 TGCGCCAGCAAACTAGCGGGGGTATACAATGAGCAGTTCTTC CASKLAGVYNEQFF
once TRBJ1-1 TRBV27 - TGTGCCAGCAGTTCCTTTGGGCCGAACACTGAAGCTTTCTTT CASSSFGPNTEAFF
- TRBJ1-1 TRBV7-9 - TGTGCCAGCAGCAAGCCCTTCACCCGGACCGCTGAAAACACTGAAGCTTTCTTT CASSKPFTRTAENTEAFF
- TRBJ2-5 TRBV28 TRBD2 TGTGCCAGCAGTTTAACTAGCGGGGGAGGAGAGACCCAGTACTTC CASSLTSGGGETQYF
- TRBJ2-7 TRBV5-8 - TGTGCCAGCAGCTTGGGGCAGGGTGTGGGTTACGAGCAGTACTTC CASSLGQGVGYEQYF
- TRBJ1-5 TRBV7-9 - TGTGCCAGCAGCACCGGGGGCTTCAATCAGCCCCAGCATTTT CASSTGGFNQPQHF
- TRBJ2-7 TRBV13 - TGTGCCAGCAGCTTAGAAGGCGGGTCTAGCTACGAGCAGTACTTC CASSLEGGSSYEQYF
- TRBJ2-1 TRBV6-6 TRBD2 TGTGCCAGCACTACGGTAGGCCTAGCGGACTACAATGAGCAGTTCTTC CASTTVGLADYNEQFF
- TRBJ2-1 TRBV28 - TGTGCCAGCACTACAGAACTCAATGAGCAGTTCTTC CASTTELNEQFF
- TRBJ1-2 TRBV10-3 - TGTGCCATCAGTGCTGGGGAAAATGGCTACACCTTC CAISAGENGYTF
few TRBJ2-7 TRBV10-1 - TGCGCCAGCAGTGACGGGTACGAGCAGTACTTC CASSDGYEQYF
- TRBJ1-6 TRBV13 - TGTGCCAGCAGCCCCGGACCGAGGAGCTCCTATAATTCACCCCTCCACTTT CASSPGPRSSYNSPLHF
- TRBJ2-2 TRBV27 - TGTGCCAGCAGTTTAGGGAGTAGGGTACGAGGCACCGGGGAGCTGTTTTTT CASSLGSRVRGTGELFF
- TRBJ2-5 TRBV28 - TGTGCCAGCAGTTTTTGGGGTAGATGGCAAGAGACCCAGTACTTC CASSFWGRWQETQYF
- TRBJ2-1 TRBV5-8 - TGTGCCAGCAGCTTGTTTCTTGGGACTGAGCAGTTCTTC CASSLFLGTEQFF
- TRBJ1-1 TRBV28 - TGTGCCAGCAGTTGGGCAGACACTGAAGCTTTCTTT CASSWADTEAFF
- TRBJ2-3 TRBV11-3 - TGTGCCAGCAGCTACGCAGCCGGTGGGGATGGGGGCACAGATACGCAGTATTTT CASSYAAGGDGGTDTQYF
once TRBJ2-3 TRBV30 - TGTGCCTGGAGTGTACTTGGCACAGATACGCAGTATTTT CAWSVLGTDTQYF
- TRBJ2-7 TRBV5-6 - TGTGCCAGCAGCTCACACCGGGACACACTCTACGAGCAGTACTTC CASSSHRDTLYEQYF
- TRBJ2-7 TRBV7-9 - TGTGCCAGCAGATTGGGCAACGCGGACGAGCAGTACTTC CASRLGNADEQYF
- TRBJ1-6 TRBV2 TRBD1 TGTGCCAGCAGTGAAGGGGATGGGAGGGGGCTTAGTAATTCACCCCTCCACTTT CASSEGDGRGLSNSPLHF
- TRBJ2-2 TRBV9 TRBD2 TGTGCCAGCAGCTTTACTAGCGGGGGCACCGGGGAGCTGTTTTTT CASSFTSGGTGELFF
- TRBJ1-4 TRBV10-3 - TGTGCCATCGCGGGCGCAACTAATGAAAAACTGTTTTTT CAIAGATNEKLFF
- TRBJ2-7 TRBV4-3 - TGCGCCAGCAGCCAAGATTCTTGGGACGAGCAGTACTTC CASSQDSWDEQYF